The sequence of this T cell receptor (beta chain) was determined in a study of CD8+CD57+ T cells in acquired aplastic anemia. About the study: An average of 3.2 ug of DNA was obtained from sorted CD4+ and CD8+ cells. Study-wide results and caveats: The study found no significant CD8+ Simpson's diversity difference between patients and controls.

CDR3 and TCR beta VDJ profiling relied on a genomic DNA template. TCRdb re-called the reads with MiXCR, one entry per CDR3 protein. The table shows about 58,000 distinct CDR3 sequences, with just over 55% occurring only once. Patients chosen for sequencing had CD8+CD57+ cells that had expanded, as shown by flow cytometry. Germline V gene lookup returns CDR1 SGHNT and CDR2 YENEEA. The CDR3 covers 14 residues. J gave up 5 bases and V 5 bases, and 6 bases lay outside the gene matches. About this clonotype: Its specificity is unknown.

The receptor's source is a human donor with aplastic anemia. The sample was sorted CD4+, CD8+, or CD8+CD57+ T cells (not recorded which) from PBMCs. The rearrangement uses TRBV11-3 and TRBJ2-3; 8 bases line up with TRBD2. CDR3 bases: TGTGCCAGCAGCGCAGCGGGAGTGGGAGATACGCAGTATTTT. It codes for CASSAAGVGDTQYF.